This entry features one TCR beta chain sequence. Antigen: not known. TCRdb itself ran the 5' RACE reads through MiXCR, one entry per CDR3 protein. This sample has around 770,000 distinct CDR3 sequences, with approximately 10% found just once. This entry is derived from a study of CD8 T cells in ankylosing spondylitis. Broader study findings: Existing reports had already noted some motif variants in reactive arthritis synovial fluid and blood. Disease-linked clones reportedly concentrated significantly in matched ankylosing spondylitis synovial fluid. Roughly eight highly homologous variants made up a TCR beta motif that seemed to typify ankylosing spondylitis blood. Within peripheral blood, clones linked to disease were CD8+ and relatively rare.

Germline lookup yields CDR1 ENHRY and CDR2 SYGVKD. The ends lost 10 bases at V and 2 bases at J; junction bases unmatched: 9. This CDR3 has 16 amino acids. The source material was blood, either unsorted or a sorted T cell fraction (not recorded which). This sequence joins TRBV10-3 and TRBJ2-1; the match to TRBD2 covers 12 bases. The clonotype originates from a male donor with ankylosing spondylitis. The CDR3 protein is CANLAGGPWTYNEQFF. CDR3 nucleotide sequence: TGTGCCAACCTAGCGGGAGGGCCATGGACCTACAATGAGCAGTTCTTC.